This entry concerns a single TCR beta chain. These data are taken from a study of identical twins. Trimming took 6 bases from V and 3 from J; bases not matched to a gene: 4. The CDR3 spans 13 residues. TCRdb called the 5' RACE reads again in MiXCR, with one record for every CDR3 protein. The sample has hundreds of thousands of distinct CDR3 sequences; about 20% are singletons. The sample was also reused in another study, on T cells expressing NK-cell markers.

This chain connects TRBV12-3 or TRBV12-4 to TRBJ1-1, with 7 bases identical to TRBD1. Sequences were obtained from PBMCs. This sequence originates from a woman under 30 in good health. The CDR3 region is CASRDDRDTEAFF. The CDR3 coding sequence is TGTGCCAGCAGGGATGACAGGGACACTGAAGCTTTCTTT.